This TCR beta chain was identified in a study of CD8+ T cells in alopecia areata. Across the whole study: In an open-label trial, patients got 5 to 10 mg tofacitinib twice daily. Study-wide points: Scalp clonality, together with expanded CD8+ clones among the top 100, fell significantly with tofacitinib.

In the case of this clone: What it binds is not known. Other DNA sequences in this sample translate to the same CDR3.

Once RNA had been extracted, it was reverse transcribed into cDNA to act as the sequencing template. This table comes from immunoSEQ multiplex PCR, and its TCRdb copy is limited to in-frame clones, with some not included. The sample has about 210,000 clones, roughly 56% seen once; the top ten hold around 1.6%. Regarding treatment: oral pan-JAK inhibitor, 5-10 mg twice daily. The germline V gene has CDR1 WNHNN and CDR2 SYGVQD (reference sequence). This CDR3 is built from 12 residues. Trimming cost V 5 bases and J 4 bases, with 5 bases left between them. The chain is built from TRBV10-1 and TRBJ2-2, with D tentatively TRBD2 (5 bases). Here the sequenced sample was CD4+ T cells sorted from blood, taken at week 4, from a patient treated with tofacitinib. This receptor was identified in a human donor with alopecia areata. The CDR3 DNA reads TGCGCCAGCAGTCGGGGCACCGGGGAGCTGTTTTTT. Encoded protein: CASSRGTGELFF.